These 2 T cell receptor beta chains were all obtained from the same sample, sequenced in a study of control samples from healthy donors and cancer patients. Assay used: immunoSEQ multiplex PCR; TCRdb lists only in-frame clones, some missing. This repertoire shows roughly 120,000 clones, about 95% found once; its top ten account for roughly 4%. The source material was blood. These TCRs come from a young man in good health.

This clone showed up just once. V gene TRBV27 combines with J gene TRBJ1-4, with D possibly being TRBD1 (6 bases). The CDR3 consists of 14 residues. Germline V gene data show CDR1 as MNHEY and CDR2 as SMNVEV (reference sequence). Trimming took 6 bases from V and 7 from J, leaving 15 bases between them. The CDR3 region has the DNA TGTGCCAGCAGCTGGGGGGGGCCGCGTGAAAAACTGTTTTTT. Translation gives CASSWGGPREKLFF.

This chain uses TRBV10-3 with TRBJ1-1; D is unresolved. The V gene's germline CDR1 is ENHRY and CDR2 SYGVKD. The V end was cut by 3 bases, the J end by 5 bases, with 7 bases between. The CDR3 length is 12 residues. CDR3 residues: CAISESGTEAFF. CDR3 sequence (DNA): TGTGCCATCAGTGAATCGGGGACTGAAGCTTTCTTT.